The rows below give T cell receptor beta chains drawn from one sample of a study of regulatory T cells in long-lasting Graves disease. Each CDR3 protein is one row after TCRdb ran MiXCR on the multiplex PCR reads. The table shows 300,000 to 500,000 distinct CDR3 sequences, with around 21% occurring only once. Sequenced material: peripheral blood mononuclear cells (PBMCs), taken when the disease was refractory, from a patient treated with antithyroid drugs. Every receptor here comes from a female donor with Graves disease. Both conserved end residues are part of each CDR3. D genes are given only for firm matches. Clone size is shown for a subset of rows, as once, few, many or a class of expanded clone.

CAISDVVAVSGNTIYF,TGTGCCATCAGTGACGTGGTGGCGGTCTCTGGAAACACCATATATTTT,-,-,TRBJ1-3,TRBV10-3
CASSSSTGTEEPLHF,TGCGCCAGCAGCTCCAGCACCGGGACAGAAGAACCCCTCCACTTT,few,TRBD1,TRBJ1-6,TRBV5-1
CASSLNNNQPQHF,TGTGCCAGCAGCCTAAATAACAATCAGCCCCAGCATTTT,few,-,TRBJ1-5,TRBV7-9
CASSPQGFPYEQYF,TGTGCCAGCTCACCACAGGGGTTCCCCTACGAGCAGTACTTC,few,-,TRBJ2-7,TRBV18
CSAQTPNTGGYTF,TGCAGTGCCCAGACCCCGAATACAGGCGGCTACACCTTC,many,-,TRBJ1-2,TRBV20-1
CASSPQESSGNTIYF,TGTGCCAGCTCACCACAGGAGTCCTCTGGAAACACCATATATTTT,-,-,TRBJ1-3,TRBV18
CASSSTGGLRSNYGYTF,TGTGCCAGCAGCTCGACAGGGGGGCTAAGATCTAACTATGGCTACACCTTC,few,TRBD1,TRBJ1-2,TRBV7-2
CAWSSGGKNIQYF,TGTGCCTGGAGTTCAGGGGGGAAAAACATTCAGTACTTC,few,-,TRBJ2-4,TRBV30
CASSQDRLNEKLFF,TGCGCCAGCAGCCAAGATCGACTGAACGAAAAACTGTTTTTT,few,-,TRBJ1-4,TRBV4-1
CASSLGPNPYEQYF,TGTGCCAGCAGCTTAGGTCCTAACCCCTACGAGCAGTACTTC,many,-,TRBJ2-7,TRBV7-2
CASSFGNDQPQHF,TGTGCCAGCAGTTTCGGGAATGACCAGCCCCAGCATTTT,many,-,TRBJ1-5,TRBV28
CASSEIGPAYEQYF,TGTGCCAGCAGTGAAATTGGACCGGCCTACGAGCAGTACTTC,-,-,TRBJ2-7,TRBV25-1
CASSTTSAGTGELFF,TGTGCCAGCAGCACCACTAGCGCTGGCACCGGGGAGCTGTTTTTT,few,TRBD2,TRBJ2-2,TRBV7-2